This T cell receptor beta chain was identified during a study of CD8+ T cells in alopecia areata. Whole-study context: Patients took tofacitinib for 6 to 18 months, followed by 6 drug-free months.

The treatment denotes: oral pan-JAK inhibitor, 5-10 mg twice daily. From alopecia areata patients, lesional scalp punch biopsies and peripheral blood were collected. A FACSAria was used to sort CD4+ and CD8+ T cells. These cells came from PBMCs. The authors extracted RNA and reverse transcribed it into cDNA as the sequencing template. Method: immunoSEQ multiplex PCR; TCRdb's copy keeps in-frame clones and lacks some. The sample holds about 290,000 clones, 58% seen once. The germline V gene encodes CDR1 SGHRS and CDR2 YFSETQ. The CDR3 is 13 residues long. The V end lost 4 bases, the J end lost 2 bases, and 9 bases lay between the germline ends. This clone has a single count. Antigen: not known. Findings and limits, study-wide: Researchers report lesional scalp, most notably alopecia totalis/universalis, outstripped normal scalp in clonality.

The sequencing used CD4+ T cells sorted from blood, collected at week 24, from a patient treated with tofacitinib. The rearrangement uses TRBV5-1 and TRBJ1-1; D is possibly TRBD1 (5 bases). The receptor comes from a human donor with alopecia areata. This CDR3 reads CASSGQGNTEAFF. DNA for the CDR3: TGCGCCAGCAGCGGCCAGGGAAACACTGAAGCTTTCTTT. The full variable domain, its missing parts supplied by reference TRBV5-1 and TRBJ1-1, is KAGVTQTPRYLIKTRGQQVTLSCSPISGHRSVSWYQQTPGQGLQFLFEYFSETQRNKGNFPGRFSGRQFSNSRSEMNVSTLELGDSALYLCASSGQGNTEAFFGQGTRLTVV.